Listed below are T cell receptor beta chains from one sample, sequenced in a study of T-cell memory formation after mild COVID-19. Using its own MiXCR run on the 5' RACE reads, TCRdb lists one record per CDR3 protein. The profile shows some 340,000 distinct CDR3 sequences, 13% of them singletons. Sequenced input: PBMCs or a T cell subset sorted from them (not recorded which). These receptors were collected from a man between 18 and 29 years old who had mild COVID-19 (a few samples of this study predate the infection). Cell type and time point are not known. CDR3s include the opening cysteine and the closing phenylalanine or tryptophan. A D gene is named only where the DNA matches it firmly. Expanded clones are given a class, and other clones once, few, many or no size at all.

size: -
D: TRBD1
length: 13
V: TRBV20-1
J: TRBJ2-7
DNA: TGCAGTATTCTGGGACAGGGGTCGTACGAGCAGTACTTC
CDR3: CSILGQGSYEQYF

size: -
D: -
length: 16
V: TRBV29-1
J: TRBJ1-3
DNA: TGCAGCGTTGAAGCTTGGCTGGGCCAGGGTTCAAACACCATATATTTT
CDR3: CSVEAWLGQGSNTIYF

size: few
D: -
length: 14
V: TRBV5-1
J: TRBJ2-2
DNA: TGCGCCAGCAGCTTCCGGACCCACACCGGGGAGCTGTTTTTT
CDR3: CASSFRTHTGELFF

size: few
D: -
length: 15
V: TRBV6-2/TRBV6-3
J: TRBJ2-3
DNA: TGTGCCAGCCGCCCGGACCTCCCGGGGACAGATACGCAGTATTTT
CDR3: CASRPDLPGTDTQYF

size: -
D: -
length: 13
V: TRBV4-3
J: TRBJ2-1
DNA: TGCGCCAGCAGCCCCCTAATGGGTCGTGAGCAGTTCTTC
CDR3: CASSPLMGREQFF

size: few
D: -
length: 14
V: TRBV15
J: TRBJ1-1
DNA: TGTGCCACCAGCAGAAAGGGATCGGACACTGAAGCTTTCTTT
CDR3: CATSRKGSDTEAFF

size: -
D: -
length: 14
V: TRBV4-3
J: TRBJ1-4
DNA: TGCGCCAGCAGCCAAGATCGATGGGGCGAAAAACTGTTTTTT
CDR3: CASSQDRWGEKLFF

size: few
D: -
length: 15
V: TRBV7-2
J: TRBJ2-2
DNA: TGTGCCAGCAGCTTAGTCGCGGATGGGACCGGGGAGCTGTTTTTT
CDR3: CASSLVADGTGELFF

size: few
D: -
length: 12
V: TRBV20-1
J: TRBJ2-5
DNA: TGCAGTGCTAGAGGGCTCCAAGAGACCCAGTACTTC
CDR3: CSARGLQETQYF

size: few
D: -
length: 12
V: TRBV6-5
J: TRBJ2-2
DNA: TGTGCCAGCCAGGGTTTGCCCGGGGAGCTGTTTTTT
CDR3: CASQGLPGELFF

size: -
D: -
length: 13
V: TRBV7-2
J: TRBJ1-5
DNA: TGTGCCAGCAGCCCCCCCTCAGGGCAGCCCCAGCATTTT
CDR3: CASSPPSGQPQHF

size: -
D: TRBD2
length: 15
V: TRBV7-2
J: TRBJ2-5
DNA: TGTGCCAGCAGCTTAGACGGCGCGGGGGGGCGGGCCCAGTACTTC
CDR3: CASSLDGAGGRAQYF

size: few
D: TRBD1
length: 14
V: TRBV4-1
J: TRBJ2-7
DNA: TGCGCCAGCAGCCAGACCCCGACAGGGATCGAGCAGTACTTC
CDR3: CASSQTPTGIEQYF

size: few
D: -
length: 13
V: TRBV6-1
J: TRBJ1-2
DNA: TGTGCCAGCAGTCAAGACCTACAGGGCGGCTACACCTTC
CDR3: CASSQDLQGGYTF

size: -
D: TRBD1
length: 13
V: TRBV7-3
J: TRBJ2-2
DNA: TGTGCCAGCACCCCGACAGGGGGTCGGGAGCTGTTTTTT
CDR3: CASTPTGGRELFF

size: few
D: -
length: 14
V: TRBV6-5
J: TRBJ1-6
DNA: TGTGCCAGCACCGACAGAGACTATAATTCACCCCTCCACTTT
CDR3: CASTDRDYNSPLHF

size: few
D: TRBD2
length: 14
V: TRBV7-2
J: TRBJ2-5
DNA: TGTGCCAGCAGCTTTGCTAGCGGGGAAGAGACCCAGTACTTC
CDR3: CASSFASGEETQYF

size: -
D: -
length: 15
V: TRBV7-6
J: TRBJ2-2
DNA: TGTGCCAGCAGCTTAGCGTGGGGGCTGGGCGGGGAGCTGTTTTTT
CDR3: CASSLAWGLGGELFF

size: -
D: TRBD1
length: 14
V: TRBV29-1
J: TRBJ1-2
DNA: TGCAGCGTTGAAGATGGGGGCAGGGGGAATGGCTACACCTTC
CDR3: CSVEDGGRGNGYTF

size: -
D: -
length: 15
V: TRBV5-1
J: TRBJ1-2
DNA: TGCGCCAGCAGCTCTGGTCCTCTCCCTGACTATGGCTACACCTTC
CDR3: CASSSGPLPDYGYTF

size: few
D: -
length: 15
V: TRBV12-3/TRBV12-4
J: TRBJ2-1
DNA: TGTGCCAGCAGGGGGTCAGGGCAAAAAGTGGGTGAGCAGTTCTTC
CDR3: CASRGSGQKVGEQFF

size: -
D: -
length: 15
V: TRBV4-1
J: TRBJ2-1
DNA: TGCGCCAGCAGCCAAATGGGGACGGAGTACAATGAGCAGTTCTTC
CDR3: CASSQMGTEYNEQFF

size: -
D: TRBD2
length: 15
V: TRBV3-1
J: TRBJ2-7
DNA: TGTGCCAGCAGCTCTTGGACTAGCGGATCCTACGAGCAGTACTTC
CDR3: CASSSWTSGSYEQYF

size: few
D: TRBD2
length: 16
V: TRBV7-9
J: TRBJ2-5
DNA: TGTGCCAGCAGCTTTGGACTAGCGGGGGGAAGGGAGACCCAGTACTTC
CDR3: CASSFGLAGGRETQYF

size: -
D: TRBD1
length: 14
V: TRBV11-1
J: TRBJ2-7
DNA: TGTGCCAGCAGCTTGGACAGGCTCTCCTACGAGCAGTACTTC
CDR3: CASSLDRLSYEQYF

size: many
D: -
length: 12
V: TRBV15
J: TRBJ2-3
DNA: TGTGCCACCAGCAGGAACGGGGATACGCAGTATTTT
CDR3: CATSRNGDTQYF

size: few
D: -
length: 14
V: TRBV7-9
J: TRBJ2-7
DNA: TGTGCCAGCAGCTTCGGGATCAGGGGCGGCGAGCAGTACTTC
CDR3: CASSFGIRGGEQYF

size: few
D: TRBD2
length: 15
V: TRBV5-6
J: TRBJ2-5
DNA: TGTGCCAGCAGCCAAAGACTAGCAGGTGGCGAGACCCAGTACTTC
CDR3: CASSQRLAGGETQYF

size: many
D: -
length: 15
V: TRBV5-1
J: TRBJ1-2
DNA: TGCGCCAGCAGCTTAGTCACAGATACTCTCTATGGCTACACCTTC
CDR3: CASSLVTDTLYGYTF

size: few
D: TRBD2
length: 16
V: TRBV12-3/TRBV12-4
J: TRBJ2-7
DNA: TGTGCCAGCTGCGGAGGGTGGAGCGGGGGGCCCTACGAGCAGTACTTC
CDR3: CASCGGWSGGPYEQYF

size: few
D: -
length: 16
V: TRBV6-5
J: TRBJ1-2
DNA: TGTGCCAGCAGTTACTCCTCCCAACCCACTCTACCGGCCTACACCTTC
CDR3: CASSYSSQPTLPAYTF

size: few
D: TRBD2
length: 15
V: TRBV20-1
J: TRBJ2-5
DNA: TGCAGTGCCAGACTAGCGGGGGGCCTGATCGAGACCCAGTACTTC
CDR3: CSARLAGGLIETQYF

size: few
D: TRBD2
length: 15
V: TRBV7-2
J: TRBJ2-5
DNA: TGTGCCAGCAGCTTCCCGACTAGCGGGGGAGAGACCCAGTACTTC
CDR3: CASSFPTSGGETQYF

size: -
D: -
length: 13
V: TRBV5-6
J: TRBJ1-2
DNA: TGTGCCAGCAGCTTGTCGGGTATTCATGGCTACACCTTC
CDR3: CASSLSGIHGYTF

size: few
D: -
length: 16
V: TRBV28
J: TRBJ1-1
DNA: TGTGCCAGCATTTTCCCGGGGAAGGGGAGATGGACTGAAGCTTTCTTT
CDR3: CASIFPGKGRWTEAFF

size: -
D: TRBD1
length: 15
V: TRBV25-1
J: TRBJ2-1
DNA: TGTGCCAGCAGTGTAACCGGGACAGGGGACAATGAGCAGTTCTTC
CDR3: CASSVTGTGDNEQFF

size: -
D: TRBD2
length: 14
V: TRBV12-3/TRBV12-4
J: TRBJ2-7
DNA: TGTGCCAGCAACGTAGCGGGGGGGCCGTACGAGCAGTACTTC
CDR3: CASNVAGGPYEQYF

size: few
D: TRBD1
length: 15
V: TRBV9
J: TRBJ2-5
DNA: TGTGCCAGCAGCCCCCCCGACAGGGGGGGAGAGACCCAGTACTTC
CDR3: CASSPPDRGGETQYF

size: few
D: -
length: 14
V: TRBV11-3
J: TRBJ1-1
DNA: TGTGCCAGCAGCGCTTCAGGGATGAACACTGAAGCTTTCTTT
CDR3: CASSASGMNTEAFF

size: -
D: -
length: 14
V: TRBV12-3/TRBV12-4
J: TRBJ1-1
DNA: TGTGCCAGCAGCTTGACAGCAGGGCCAGCGGAAGCTTTCTTT
CDR3: CASSLTAGPAEAFF